The T cell receptor beta chain described here comes from a study of shared clonotypes between healthy human individuals. Overall study findings and caveats: Incomplete sequencing of sorted subsets was indicated by rarefaction despite large depth.

The V gene lost 9 bases and the J gene lost 0 bases, with 9 bases spanning the gap. The length of the CDR3 is 12 residues. Turning to this clone: Antigen: not known.

Only in-frame clones appear in the TCRdb table, and some are missing; sequencing was by immunoSEQ multiplex PCR. The sample has about 2.3 million clones, approximately 95% seen once. The chain combines TRBV23-1 with TRBJ2-7, with TRBD1 as a possible D gene (5 bases). TRBV23-1 belongs to the ORF category, with a function that is uncertain. Material for sequencing was naive CD4+ T cells from PBMCs. The subset denotes: CD45RA+ positively selected. The TCR originated in a man aged 18 to 35 in good health. Some clones in this sample may be carry-over from other donors' samples. The CDR3 coding sequence is TGCGCCAGACAGGCACCCTCCTACGAGCAGTACTTC. Translating gives CARQAPSYEQYF.